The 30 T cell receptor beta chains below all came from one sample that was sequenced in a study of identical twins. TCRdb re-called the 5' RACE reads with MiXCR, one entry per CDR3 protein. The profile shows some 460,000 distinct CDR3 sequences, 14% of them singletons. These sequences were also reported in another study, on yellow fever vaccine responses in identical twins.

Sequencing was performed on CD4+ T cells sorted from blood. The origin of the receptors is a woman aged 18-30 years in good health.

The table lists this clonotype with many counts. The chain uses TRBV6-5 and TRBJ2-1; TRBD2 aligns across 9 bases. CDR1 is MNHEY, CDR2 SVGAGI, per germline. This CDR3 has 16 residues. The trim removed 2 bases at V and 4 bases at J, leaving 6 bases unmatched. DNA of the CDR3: TGTGCCAGCAGTTACCGCGCTAGCGGGGTTTACAATGAGCAGTTCTTC. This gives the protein CASSYRASGVYNEQFF.

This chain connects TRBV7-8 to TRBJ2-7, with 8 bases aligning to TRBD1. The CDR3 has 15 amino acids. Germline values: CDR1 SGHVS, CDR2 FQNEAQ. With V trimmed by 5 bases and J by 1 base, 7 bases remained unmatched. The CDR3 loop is CASSMNRDRSYEQYF. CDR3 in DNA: TGTGCCAGCAGCATGAACCGGGACAGGTCCTACGAGCAGTACTTC.

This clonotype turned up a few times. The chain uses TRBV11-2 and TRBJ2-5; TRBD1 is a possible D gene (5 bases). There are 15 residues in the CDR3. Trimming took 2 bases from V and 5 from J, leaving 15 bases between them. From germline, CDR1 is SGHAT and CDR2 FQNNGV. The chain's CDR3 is CASSLFAGFQETQYF. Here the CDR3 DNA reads TGTGCCAGCAGCTTATTTGCAGGGTTTCAGGAGACCCAGTACTTC.

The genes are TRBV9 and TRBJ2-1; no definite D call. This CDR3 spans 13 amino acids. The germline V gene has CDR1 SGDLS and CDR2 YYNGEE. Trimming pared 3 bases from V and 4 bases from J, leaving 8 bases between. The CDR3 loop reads CASSGAMYNEQFF. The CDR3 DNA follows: TGTGCCAGCAGCGGCGCGATGTACAATGAGCAGTTCTTC.

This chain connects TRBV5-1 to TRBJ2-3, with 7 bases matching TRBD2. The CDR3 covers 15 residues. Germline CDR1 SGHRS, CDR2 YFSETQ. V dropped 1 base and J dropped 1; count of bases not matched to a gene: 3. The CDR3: CASSLSGARTDTQYF. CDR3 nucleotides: TGCGCCAGCAGCTTGAGCGGGGCTCGCACAGATACGCAGTATTTT.

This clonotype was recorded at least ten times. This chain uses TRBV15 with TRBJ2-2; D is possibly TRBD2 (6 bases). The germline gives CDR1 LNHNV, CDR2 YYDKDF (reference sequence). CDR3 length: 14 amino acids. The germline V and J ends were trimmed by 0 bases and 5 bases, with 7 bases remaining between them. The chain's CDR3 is CATSRETRTGELFF. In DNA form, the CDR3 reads TGTGCCACCAGCAGAGAGACTAGAACCGGGGAGCTGTTTTTT.

The CDR3 sequence is CASSYSRREGPRNEQFF. The CDR3, as DNA: TGTGCCAGCAGTTATTCGCGTCGGGAGGGCCCACGGAATGAGCAGTTCTTC. This chain joins TRBV6-5 and TRBJ2-1; 8 bases agree with TRBD2. V lost 3 bases, J lost 7 bases, and 14 bases stayed unmatched. Germline V gene sequence: CDR1 MNHEY, CDR2 SVGAGI. The CDR3 runs 17 residues.

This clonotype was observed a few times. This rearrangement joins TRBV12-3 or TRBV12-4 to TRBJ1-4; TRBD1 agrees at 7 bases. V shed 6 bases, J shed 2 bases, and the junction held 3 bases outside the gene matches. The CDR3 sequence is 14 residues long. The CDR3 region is CASRPGQTNEKLFF. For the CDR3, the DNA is TGTGCCAGCAGGCCGGGACAGACTAATGAAAAACTGTTTTTT.

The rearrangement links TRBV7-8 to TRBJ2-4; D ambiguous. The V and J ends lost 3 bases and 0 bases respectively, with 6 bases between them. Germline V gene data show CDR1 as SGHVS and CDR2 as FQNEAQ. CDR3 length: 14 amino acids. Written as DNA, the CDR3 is TGTGCCAGCAGCTTTGCGACAGCCAAAAACATTCAGTACTTC. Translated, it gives CASSFATAKNIQYF.

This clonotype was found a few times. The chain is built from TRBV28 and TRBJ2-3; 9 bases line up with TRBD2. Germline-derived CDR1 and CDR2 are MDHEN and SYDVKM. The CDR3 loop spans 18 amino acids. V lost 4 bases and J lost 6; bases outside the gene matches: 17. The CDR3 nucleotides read TGTGCCAGCAGTTCGGCCTCCCTAGCGGGGAATGGTGTGGATACGCAGTATTTT. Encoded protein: CASSSASLAGNGVDTQYF.

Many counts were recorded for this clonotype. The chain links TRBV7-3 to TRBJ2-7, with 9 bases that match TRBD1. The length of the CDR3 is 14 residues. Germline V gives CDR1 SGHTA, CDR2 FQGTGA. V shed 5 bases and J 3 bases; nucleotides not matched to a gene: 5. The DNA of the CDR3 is TGTGCCAGCAGCCCCGGGACAGGGAACTACGAGCAGTACTTC. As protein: CASSPGTGNYEQYF.

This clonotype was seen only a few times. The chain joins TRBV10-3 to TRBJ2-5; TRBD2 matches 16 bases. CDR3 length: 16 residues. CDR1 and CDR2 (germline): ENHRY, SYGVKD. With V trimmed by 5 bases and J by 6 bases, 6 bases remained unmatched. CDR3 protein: CAISQGLAGGEQTQYF. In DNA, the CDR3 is TGTGCCATCAGTCAGGGACTAGCGGGAGGGGAACAGACCCAGTACTTC.

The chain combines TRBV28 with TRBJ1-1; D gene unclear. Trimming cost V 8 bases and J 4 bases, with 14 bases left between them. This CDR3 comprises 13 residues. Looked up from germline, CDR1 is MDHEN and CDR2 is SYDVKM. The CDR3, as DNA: TGTGCCAGCCAACCCGGGGTTTTCACTGAAGCTTTCTTT. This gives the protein CASQPGVFTEAFF.

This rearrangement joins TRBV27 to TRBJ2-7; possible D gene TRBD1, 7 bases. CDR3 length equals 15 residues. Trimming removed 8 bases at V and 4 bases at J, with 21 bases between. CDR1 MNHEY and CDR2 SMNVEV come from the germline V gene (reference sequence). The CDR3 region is CASWSPQGGVYEQYF. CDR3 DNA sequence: TGTGCCAGCTGGAGCCCCCAGGGGGGTGTGTACGAGCAGTACTTC.

The CDR3 spells CASHSGGDSYNEQFF. CDR3 coding DNA: TGTGCCAGCCATAGCGGGGGGGATTCCTACAATGAGCAGTTCTTC. This chain joins TRBV7-9 and TRBJ2-1; 11 bases are a match to TRBD2. The V segment lost 8 bases and the J segment 1 base; nucleotides outside the gene matches: 4. Germline loops: CDR1 SEHNR, CDR2 FQNEAQ (reference sequence). CDR3 length: 15 residues.

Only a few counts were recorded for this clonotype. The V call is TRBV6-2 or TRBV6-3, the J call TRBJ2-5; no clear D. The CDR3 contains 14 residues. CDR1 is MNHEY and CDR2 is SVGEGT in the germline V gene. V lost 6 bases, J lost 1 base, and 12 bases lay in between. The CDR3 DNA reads TGTGCCAGCAGCCTTAGTTCGACCCAAGAGACCCAGTACTTC. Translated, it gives CASSLSSTQETQYF.

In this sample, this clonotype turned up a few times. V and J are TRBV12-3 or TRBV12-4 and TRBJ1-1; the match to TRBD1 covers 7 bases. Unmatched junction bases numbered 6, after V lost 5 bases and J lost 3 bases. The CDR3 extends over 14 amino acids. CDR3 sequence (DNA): TGTGCCAGCAGTACCGGGACAGATTACACTGAAGCTTTCTTT. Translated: CASSTGTDYTEAFF.

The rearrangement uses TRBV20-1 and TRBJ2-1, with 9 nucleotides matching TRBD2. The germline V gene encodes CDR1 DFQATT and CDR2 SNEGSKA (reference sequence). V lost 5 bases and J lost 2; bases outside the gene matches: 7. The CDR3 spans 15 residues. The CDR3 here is CSARKLAGPYNEQFF. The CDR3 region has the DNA TGCAGTGCTCGTAAACTAGCGGGTCCCTACAATGAGCAGTTCTTC.

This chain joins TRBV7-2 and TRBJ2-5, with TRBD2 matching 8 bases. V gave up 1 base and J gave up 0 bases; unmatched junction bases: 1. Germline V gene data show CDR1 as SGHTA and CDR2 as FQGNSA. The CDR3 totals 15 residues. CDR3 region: CASSLDGRDQETQYF. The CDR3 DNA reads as TGTGCCAGCAGCTTAGACGGGAGGGACCAAGAGACCCAGTACTTC.

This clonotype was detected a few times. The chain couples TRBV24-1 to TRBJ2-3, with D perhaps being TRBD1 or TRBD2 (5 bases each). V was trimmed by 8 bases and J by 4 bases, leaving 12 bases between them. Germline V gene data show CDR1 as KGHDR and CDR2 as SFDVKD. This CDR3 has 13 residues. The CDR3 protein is CATNGDVADTQYF. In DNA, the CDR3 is TGTGCCACCAACGGGGACGTAGCAGATACGCAGTATTTT.

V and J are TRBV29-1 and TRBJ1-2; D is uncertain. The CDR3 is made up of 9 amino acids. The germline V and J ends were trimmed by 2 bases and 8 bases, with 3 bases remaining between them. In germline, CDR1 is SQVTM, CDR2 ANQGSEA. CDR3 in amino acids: CSVERGYTF. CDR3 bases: TGCAGCGTTGAAAGGGGCTACACCTTC.

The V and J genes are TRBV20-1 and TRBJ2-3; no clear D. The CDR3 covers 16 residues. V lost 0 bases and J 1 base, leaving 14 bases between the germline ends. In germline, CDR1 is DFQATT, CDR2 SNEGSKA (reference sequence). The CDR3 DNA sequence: TGCAGTGCTAGAGATTTCGCTGCAGTGGGCACAGATACGCAGTATTTT. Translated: CSARDFAAVGTDTQYF.

The CDR3: CASSLLDTYEQYF. CDR3 nucleotides: TGTGCCAGCAGCCTACTGGACACCTACGAGCAGTACTTC. The chain links TRBV5-6 to TRBJ2-7; TRBD1 is a possible D gene (5 bases). The CDR3 consists of 13 residues. Per germline, CDR1 SGHDT and CDR2 YYEEEE. The ends were cut back, 4 bases at V and 2 bases at J, with 10 bases in the middle.

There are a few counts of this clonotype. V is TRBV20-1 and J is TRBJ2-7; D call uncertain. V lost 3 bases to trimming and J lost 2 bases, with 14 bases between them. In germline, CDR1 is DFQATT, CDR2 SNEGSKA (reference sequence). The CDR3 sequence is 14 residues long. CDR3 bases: TGCAGTGCTAGGGTGACACTCAACACCTACGAGCAGTACTTC. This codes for CSARVTLNTYEQYF.

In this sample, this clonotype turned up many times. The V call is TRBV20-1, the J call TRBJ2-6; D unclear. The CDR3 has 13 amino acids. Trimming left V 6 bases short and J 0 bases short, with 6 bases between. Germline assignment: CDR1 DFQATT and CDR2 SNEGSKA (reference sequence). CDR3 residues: CSATHSGANVLTF. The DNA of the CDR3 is TGCAGTGCGACACACTCTGGGGCCAACGTCCTGACTTTC.

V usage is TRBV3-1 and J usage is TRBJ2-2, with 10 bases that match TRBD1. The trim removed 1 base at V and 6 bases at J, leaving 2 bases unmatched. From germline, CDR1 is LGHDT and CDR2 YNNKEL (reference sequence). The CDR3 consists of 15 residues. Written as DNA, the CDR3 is TGTGCCAGCAGCCAAGGGGACAGGGGAGCCGGGGAGCTGTTTTTT. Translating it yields CASSQGDRGAGELFF.

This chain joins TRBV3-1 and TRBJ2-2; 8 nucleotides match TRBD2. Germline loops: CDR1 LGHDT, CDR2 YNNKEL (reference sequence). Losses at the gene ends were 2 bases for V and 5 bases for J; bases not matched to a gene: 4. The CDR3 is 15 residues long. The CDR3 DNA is TGTGCCAGCAGCCAATGGAGCGGGAGAACCGGGGAGCTGTTTTTT. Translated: CASSQWSGRTGELFF. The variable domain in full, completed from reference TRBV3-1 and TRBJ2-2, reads DTAVSQTPKYLVTQMGNDKSIKCEQNLGHDTMYWYKQDSKKFLKIMFSYNNKELIINETVPNRFSPKSPDKAHLNLHINSLELGDSAVYFCASSQWSGRTGELFFGEGSRLTVL.

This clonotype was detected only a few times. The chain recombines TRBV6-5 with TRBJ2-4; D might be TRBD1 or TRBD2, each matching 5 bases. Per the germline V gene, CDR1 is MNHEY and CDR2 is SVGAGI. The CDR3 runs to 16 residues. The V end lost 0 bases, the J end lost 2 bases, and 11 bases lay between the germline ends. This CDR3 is CASSYSAGATKNIQYF. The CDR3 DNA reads TGTGCCAGCAGTTACTCGGCCGGGGCGACCAAAAACATTCAGTACTTC.

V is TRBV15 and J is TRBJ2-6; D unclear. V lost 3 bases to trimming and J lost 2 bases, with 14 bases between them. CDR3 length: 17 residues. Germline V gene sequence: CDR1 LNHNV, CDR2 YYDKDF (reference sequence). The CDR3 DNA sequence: TGTGCCACCAGCAGTACTCTGGATCTGGCTGGGGCCAACGTCCTGACTTTC. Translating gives CATSSTLDLAGANVLTF.

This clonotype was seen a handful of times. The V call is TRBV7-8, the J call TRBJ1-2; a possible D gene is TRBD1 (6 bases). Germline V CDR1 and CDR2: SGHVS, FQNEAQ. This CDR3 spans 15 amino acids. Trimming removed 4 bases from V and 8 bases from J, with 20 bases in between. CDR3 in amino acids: CASSSRIPGQLGYTF. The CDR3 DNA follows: TGTGCCAGCAGCTCTAGAATCCCGGGACAATTAGGCTACACCTTC.